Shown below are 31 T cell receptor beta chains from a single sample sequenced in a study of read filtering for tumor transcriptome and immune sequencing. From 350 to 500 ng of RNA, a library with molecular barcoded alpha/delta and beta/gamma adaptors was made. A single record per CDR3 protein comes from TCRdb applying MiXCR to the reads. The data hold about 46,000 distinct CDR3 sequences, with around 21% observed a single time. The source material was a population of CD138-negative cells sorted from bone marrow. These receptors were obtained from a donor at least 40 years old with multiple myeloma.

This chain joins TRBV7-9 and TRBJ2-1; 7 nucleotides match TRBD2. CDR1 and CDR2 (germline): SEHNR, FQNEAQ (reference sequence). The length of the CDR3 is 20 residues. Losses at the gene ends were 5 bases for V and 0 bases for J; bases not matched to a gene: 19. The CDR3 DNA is TGTGCCAGCAGCCCAAGGCGGACGGCGGGGAGCGGGACCTCCTACAATGAGCAGTTCTTC. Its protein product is CASSPRRTAGSGTSYNEQFF.

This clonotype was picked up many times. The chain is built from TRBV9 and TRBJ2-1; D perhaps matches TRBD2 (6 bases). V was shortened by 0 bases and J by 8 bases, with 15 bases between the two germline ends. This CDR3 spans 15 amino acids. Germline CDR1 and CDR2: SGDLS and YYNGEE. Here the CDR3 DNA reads TGTGCCAGCAGCGTAGTGCCGGGAGAGGAGGATGAGCAGTTCTTC. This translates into CASSVVPGEEDEQFF.

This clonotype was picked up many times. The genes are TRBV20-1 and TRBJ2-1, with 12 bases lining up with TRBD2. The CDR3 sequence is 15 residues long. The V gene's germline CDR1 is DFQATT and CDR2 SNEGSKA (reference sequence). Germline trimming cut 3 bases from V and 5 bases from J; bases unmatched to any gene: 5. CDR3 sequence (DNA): TGCAGTGCTAGCTTGACTAGCGGGAGTAACAATGAGCAGTTCTTC. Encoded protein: CSASLTSGSNNEQFF.

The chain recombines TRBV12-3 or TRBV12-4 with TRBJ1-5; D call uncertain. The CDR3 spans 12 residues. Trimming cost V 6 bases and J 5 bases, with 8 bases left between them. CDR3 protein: CASSGPYQPQHF. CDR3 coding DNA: TGTGCCAGCAGCGGACCCTATCAGCCCCAGCATTTT.

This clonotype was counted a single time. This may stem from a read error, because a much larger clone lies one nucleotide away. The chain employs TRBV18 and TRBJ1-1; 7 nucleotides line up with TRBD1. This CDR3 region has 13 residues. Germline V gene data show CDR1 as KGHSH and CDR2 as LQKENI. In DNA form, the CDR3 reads TGTGCCAGCTCCCAGGGGGGGGACACTGATGCTTTCTTT. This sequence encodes CASSQGGDTDAFF. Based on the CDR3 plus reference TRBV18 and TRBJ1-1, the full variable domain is NAGVMQNPRHLVRRRGQEARLRCSPMKGHSHVYWYRQLPEEGLKFMVYLQKENIIDESGMPKERFSAEFPKEGPSILRIQQVVRGDSAAYFCASSQGGDTDAFFGQGTRLTVV.

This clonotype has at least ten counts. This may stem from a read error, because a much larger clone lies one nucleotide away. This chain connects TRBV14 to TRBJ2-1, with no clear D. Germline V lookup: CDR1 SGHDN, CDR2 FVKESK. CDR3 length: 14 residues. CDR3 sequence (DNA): TGTGCCAGCAGCCAAGGGGCTAGATACAATGGGCAGTTCTTC. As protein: CASSQGARYNGQFF.

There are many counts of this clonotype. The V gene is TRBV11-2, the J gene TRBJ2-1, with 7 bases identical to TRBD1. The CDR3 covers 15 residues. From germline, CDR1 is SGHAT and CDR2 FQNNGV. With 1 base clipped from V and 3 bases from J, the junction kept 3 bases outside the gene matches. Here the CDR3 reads CASSLGGTVYNEQFF. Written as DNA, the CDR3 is TGTGCCAGCAGCTTAGGGGGGACAGTCTACAATGAGCAGTTCTTC.

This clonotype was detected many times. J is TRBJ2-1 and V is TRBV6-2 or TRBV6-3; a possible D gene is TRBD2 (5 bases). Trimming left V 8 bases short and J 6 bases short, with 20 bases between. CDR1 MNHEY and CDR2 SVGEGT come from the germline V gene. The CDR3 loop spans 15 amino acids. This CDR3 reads CASDDPSNTRNEQFF. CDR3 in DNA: TGTGCCAGCGACGACCCTAGCAATACCCGCAATGAGCAGTTCTTC.

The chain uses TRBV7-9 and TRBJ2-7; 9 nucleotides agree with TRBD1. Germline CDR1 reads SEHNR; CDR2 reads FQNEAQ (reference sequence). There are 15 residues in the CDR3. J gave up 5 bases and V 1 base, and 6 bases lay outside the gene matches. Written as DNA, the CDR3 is TGTGCCAGCAGCTTAGAAGGGACAGGGAGCCACGAGCAGTACTTC. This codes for CASSLEGTGSHEQYF.

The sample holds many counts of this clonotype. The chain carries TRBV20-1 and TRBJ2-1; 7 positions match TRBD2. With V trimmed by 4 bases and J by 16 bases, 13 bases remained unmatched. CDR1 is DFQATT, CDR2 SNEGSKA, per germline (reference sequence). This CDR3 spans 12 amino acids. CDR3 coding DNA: TGCAGTGCTAAACCCGGGGCGGGGGAGGATTTCTTC. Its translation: CSAKPGAGEDFF.

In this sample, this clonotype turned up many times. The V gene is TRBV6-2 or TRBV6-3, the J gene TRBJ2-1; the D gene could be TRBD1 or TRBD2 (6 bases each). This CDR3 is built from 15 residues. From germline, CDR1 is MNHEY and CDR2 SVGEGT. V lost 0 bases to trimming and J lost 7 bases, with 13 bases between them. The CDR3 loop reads CASSYSSRGGNEQFF. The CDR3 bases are TGTGCCAGCAGTTACTCGTCTAGAGGGGGGAATGAGCAGTTCTTC.

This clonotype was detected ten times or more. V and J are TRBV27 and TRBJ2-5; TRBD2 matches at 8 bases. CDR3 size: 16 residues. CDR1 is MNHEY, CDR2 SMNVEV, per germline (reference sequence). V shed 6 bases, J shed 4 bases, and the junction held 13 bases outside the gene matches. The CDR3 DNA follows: TGTGCCAGCAGGCCTCGAGATTCGGGGGGGGGAGAGACCCAGTACTTC. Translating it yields CASRPRDSGGGETQYF.

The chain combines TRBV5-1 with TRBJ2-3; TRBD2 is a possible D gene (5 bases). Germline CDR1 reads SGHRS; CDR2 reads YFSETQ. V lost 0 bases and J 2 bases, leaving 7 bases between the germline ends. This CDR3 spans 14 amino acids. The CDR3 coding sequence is TGCGCCAGCAGCTTGGTCGGGGTCACAGATACGCAGTATTTT. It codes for CASSLVGVTDTQYF. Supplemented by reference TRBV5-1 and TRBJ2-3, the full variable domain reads KAGVTQTPRYLIKTRGQQVTLSCSPISGHRSVSWYQQTPGQGLQFLFEYFSETQRNKGNFPGRFSGRQFSNSRSEMNVSTLELGDSALYLCASSLVGVTDTQYFGPGTRLTVL.

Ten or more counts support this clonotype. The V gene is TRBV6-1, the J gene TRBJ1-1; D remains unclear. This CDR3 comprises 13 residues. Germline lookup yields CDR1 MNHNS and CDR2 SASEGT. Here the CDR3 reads CATGRALNTEAFF. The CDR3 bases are TGTGCAACCGGGCGGGCTTTGAACACTGAAGCTTTCTTT.

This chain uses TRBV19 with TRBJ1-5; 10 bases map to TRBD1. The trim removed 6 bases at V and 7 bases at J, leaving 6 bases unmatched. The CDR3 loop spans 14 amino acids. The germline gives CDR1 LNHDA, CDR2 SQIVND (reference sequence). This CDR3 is CASRSGTGVQPQHF. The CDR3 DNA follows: TGTGCCAGTAGGTCCGGGACAGGGGTGCAGCCCCAGCATTTT.

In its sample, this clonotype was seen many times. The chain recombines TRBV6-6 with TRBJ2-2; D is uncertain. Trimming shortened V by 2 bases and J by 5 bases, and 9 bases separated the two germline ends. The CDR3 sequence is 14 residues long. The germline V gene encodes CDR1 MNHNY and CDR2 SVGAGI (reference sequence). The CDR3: CASSYDGATGELFF. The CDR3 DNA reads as TGTGCCAGCAGTTACGATGGTGCAACCGGGGAGCTGTTTTTT.

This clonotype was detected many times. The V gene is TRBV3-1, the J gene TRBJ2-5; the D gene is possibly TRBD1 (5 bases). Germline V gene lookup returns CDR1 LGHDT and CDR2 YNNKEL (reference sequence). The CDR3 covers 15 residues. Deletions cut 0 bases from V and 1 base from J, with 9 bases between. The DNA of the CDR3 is TGTGCCAGCAGCCAAGACAGGGCTCCCCAAGAGACCCAGTACTTC. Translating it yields CASSQDRAPQETQYF.

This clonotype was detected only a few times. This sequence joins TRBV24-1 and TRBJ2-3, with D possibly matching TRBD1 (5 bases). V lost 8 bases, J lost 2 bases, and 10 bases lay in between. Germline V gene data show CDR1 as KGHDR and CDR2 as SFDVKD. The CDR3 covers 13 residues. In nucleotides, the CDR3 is TGTGCCACCACCCGACAGATCACAGATACGCAGTATTTT. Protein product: CATTRQITDTQYF.

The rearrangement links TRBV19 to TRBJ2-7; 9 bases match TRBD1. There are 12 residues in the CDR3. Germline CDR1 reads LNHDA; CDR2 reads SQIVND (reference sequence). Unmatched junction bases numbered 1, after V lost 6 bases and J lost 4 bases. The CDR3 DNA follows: TGTGCCAGTAGGGACAGGGGATACGAGCAGTACTTC. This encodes CASRDRGYEQYF. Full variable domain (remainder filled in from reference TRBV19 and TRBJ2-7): DGGITQSPKYLFRKEGQNVTLSCEQNLNHDAMYWYRQDPGQGLRLIYYSQIVNDFQKGDIAEGYSVSREKKESFPLTVTSAQKNPTAFYLCASRDRGYEQYFGPGTRLTVT.

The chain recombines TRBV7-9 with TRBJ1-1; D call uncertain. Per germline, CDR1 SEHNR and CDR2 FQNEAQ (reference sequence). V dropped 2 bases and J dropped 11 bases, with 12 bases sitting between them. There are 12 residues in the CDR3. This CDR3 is CASSLPRVMAFF. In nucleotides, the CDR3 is TGTGCCAGCAGCTTACCTAGGGTGATGGCTTTCTTT.

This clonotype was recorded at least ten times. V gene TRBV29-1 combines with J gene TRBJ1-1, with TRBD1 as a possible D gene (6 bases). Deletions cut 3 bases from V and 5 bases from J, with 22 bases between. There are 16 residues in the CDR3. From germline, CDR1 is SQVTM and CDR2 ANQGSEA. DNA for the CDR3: TGCAGCGTTGAGTCGGGGGGCGGGGGCACGTTAACTGAAGCTTTCTTT. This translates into CSVESGGGGTLTEAFF.

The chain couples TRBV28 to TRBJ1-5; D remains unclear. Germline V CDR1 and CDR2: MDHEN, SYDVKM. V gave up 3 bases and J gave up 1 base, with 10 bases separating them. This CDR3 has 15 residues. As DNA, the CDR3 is TGTGCCAGCAGTTTTTCCTCCGGGAGCAATCAGCCCCAGCATTTT. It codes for CASSFSSGSNQPQHF.

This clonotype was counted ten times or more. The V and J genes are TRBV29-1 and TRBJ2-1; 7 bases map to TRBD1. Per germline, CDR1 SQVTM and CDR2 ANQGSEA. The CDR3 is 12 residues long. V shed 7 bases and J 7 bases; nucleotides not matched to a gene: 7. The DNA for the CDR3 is TGCAGCGGCAGTAAGGGGGCGAATGAGCAGTTCTTC. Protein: CSGSKGANEQFF.

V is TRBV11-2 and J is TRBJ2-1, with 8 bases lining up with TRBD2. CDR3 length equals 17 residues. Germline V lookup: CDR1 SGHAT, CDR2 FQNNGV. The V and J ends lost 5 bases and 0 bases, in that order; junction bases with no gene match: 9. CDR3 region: CASSQSSSGPSYNEQFF. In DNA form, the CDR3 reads TGTGCCAGCAGCCAGTCCTCTAGCGGGCCCTCCTACAATGAGCAGTTCTTC.

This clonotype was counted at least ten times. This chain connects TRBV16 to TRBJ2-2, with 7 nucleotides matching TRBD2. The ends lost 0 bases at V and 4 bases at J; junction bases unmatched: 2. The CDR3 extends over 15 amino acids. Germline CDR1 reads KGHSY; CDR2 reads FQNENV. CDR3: CASSQSPSGTGELFF. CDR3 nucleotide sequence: TGTGCCAGCAGCCAATCGCCTAGCGGCACCGGGGAGCTGTTTTTT.

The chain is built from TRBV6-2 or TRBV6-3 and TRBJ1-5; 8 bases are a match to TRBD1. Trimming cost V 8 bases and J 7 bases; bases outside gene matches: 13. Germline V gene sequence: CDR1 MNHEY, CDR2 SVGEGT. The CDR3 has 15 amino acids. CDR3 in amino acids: CASGDSQGVGQPQHF. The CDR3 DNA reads TGTGCCAGCGGTGACTCACAGGGGGTTGGACAGCCCCAGCATTTT.

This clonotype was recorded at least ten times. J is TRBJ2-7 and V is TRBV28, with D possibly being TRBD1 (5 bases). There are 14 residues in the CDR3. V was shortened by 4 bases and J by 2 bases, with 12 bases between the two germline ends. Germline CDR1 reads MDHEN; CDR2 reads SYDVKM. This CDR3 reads CASSSAGHTYEQYF. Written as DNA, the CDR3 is TGTGCCAGCAGTTCTGCCGGACATACCTACGAGCAGTACTTC.

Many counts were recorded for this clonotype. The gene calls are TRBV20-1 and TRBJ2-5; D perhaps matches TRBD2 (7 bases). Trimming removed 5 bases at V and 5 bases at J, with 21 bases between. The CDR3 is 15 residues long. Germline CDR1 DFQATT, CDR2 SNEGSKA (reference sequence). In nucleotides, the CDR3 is TGCAGTGCTTCCCAAATCCCGGGGGGCGATGAGACCCAGTACTTC. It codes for CSASQIPGGDETQYF.

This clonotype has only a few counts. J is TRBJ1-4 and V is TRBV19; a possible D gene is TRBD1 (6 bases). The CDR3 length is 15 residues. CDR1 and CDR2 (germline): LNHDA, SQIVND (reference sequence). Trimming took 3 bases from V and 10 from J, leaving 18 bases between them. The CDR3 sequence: CASSIPGQPLVKLFF. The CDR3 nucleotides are TGTGCCAGTAGTATCCCCGGACAGCCTCTTGTAAAACTGTTTTTT.

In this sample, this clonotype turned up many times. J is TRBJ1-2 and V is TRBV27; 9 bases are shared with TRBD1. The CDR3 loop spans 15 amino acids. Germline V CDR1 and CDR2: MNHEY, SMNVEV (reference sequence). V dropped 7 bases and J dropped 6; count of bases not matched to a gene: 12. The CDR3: CASKRGTGKGDGYTF. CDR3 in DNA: TGTGCCAGCAAAAGGGGGACAGGGAAAGGGGATGGCTACACCTTC.

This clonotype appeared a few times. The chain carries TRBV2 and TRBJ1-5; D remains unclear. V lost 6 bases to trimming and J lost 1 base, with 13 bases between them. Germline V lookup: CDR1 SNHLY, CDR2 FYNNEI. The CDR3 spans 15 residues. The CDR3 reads CASRLREGSNQPQHF. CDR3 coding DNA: TGTGCCAGCAGGTTAAGGGAAGGCAGCAATCAGCCCCAGCATTTT.